The clone carrying this T cell receptor (beta chain) was seen a handful of times. Its antigen is not known. TCRdb's copy holds only in-frame clones and misses some; the assay was immunoSEQ multiplex PCR. The repertoire holds 95,000 or so clones, with about 89% as singletons. This record comes from a study of T cell responses to AZD1222 COVID-19 vaccine. Trimming shortened V by 2 bases and J by 11 bases, and 9 bases separated the two germline ends. The CDR3 covers 11 residues. CDR1 is SGHDN and CDR2 is FVKESK in the germline V gene. General study points: Variant regions that are unmutated are reportedly the target of nearly half of spike-specific TCRs. Seropositive status at baseline applied to only five to seven AZD1222 recipients.

The material sequenced was peripheral blood, taken 28 days after the second AZD1222 dose. The genes are TRBV14 and TRBJ1-1; D is unresolved. The receptor comes from an adult who received the AZD1222 COVID-19 vaccine. This CDR3 reads CASSQSRIAFF. For the CDR3, the DNA is TGTGCCAGCAGCCAATCCAGGATCGCTTTCTTT.